The 9 T cell receptor beta chains below all came from one sample that was sequenced in a study of shared clonotypes between healthy human individuals. Method: immunoSEQ multiplex PCR; TCRdb's copy keeps in-frame clones and lacks some. The sample contains some 1.5 million clones, 98% of which appear only once. The sequenced material came from naive CD4+ T cells sorted from blood. This sample's subset: CD45RA+ positively selected. These receptors all stem from a man aged 30 to 45 in good health.

This chain uses TRBV7-9 with TRBJ2-2; no reliable D call. Germline loops: CDR1 SEHNR, CDR2 FQNEAQ (reference sequence). Trimming pared 1 base from V and 1 base from J, leaving 13 bases between. This CDR3 spans 17 amino acids. The DNA for the CDR3 is TGTGCCAGCAGCTTAGTACCACGACACAAGAACACCGGGGAGCTGTTTTTT. Translation gives CASSLVPRHKNTGELFF.

Points on this clone: Other nucleotide sequences from this sample produce the same CDR3. V is TRBV25-1 and J is TRBJ2-5; 7 bases agree with TRBD2. The V and J ends lost 1 base and 5 bases, in that order; junction bases with no gene match: 4. The CDR3 consists of 14 residues. Looked up from germline, CDR1 is MGHDK and CDR2 is SYGVNS. CDR3 coding DNA: TGTGCCAGCAGTGAATCGGGCGGGGGTGAGACCCAGTACTTC. Protein sequence: CASSESGGGETQYF. The whole variable domain, remainder taken from reference TRBV25-1 and TRBJ2-5, is EADIYQTPRYLVIGTGKKITLECSQTMGHDKMYWYQQDPGMELHLIHYSYGVNSTEKGDLSSESTVSRIRTEHFPLTLESARPSHTSQYLCASSESGGGETQYFGPGTRLLVL.

The chain joins TRBV5-5 to TRBJ2-3, with D possibly being TRBD2 (6 bases). Trimming took off 2 bases at V and 0 bases at J, with 13 bases between the two ends. CDR3 length: 16 amino acids. Germline values: CDR1 SGHKS, CDR2 YYEKEE (reference sequence). The CDR3 loop is CASSLVAGPSTDTQYF. The CDR3 nucleotides read TGTGCCAGCAGCTTAGTGGCGGGACCTAGCACAGATACGCAGTATTTT.

The chain uses TRBV27 and TRBJ2-3, with D hard to call. Germline V gene sequence: CDR1 MNHEY, CDR2 SMNVEV (reference sequence). V shed 2 bases and J shed 4 bases, with 7 bases lying between them. The CDR3 covers 13 residues. In DNA, the CDR3 is TGTGCCAGCAGTTTACTAGGCCCAGATACGCAGTATTTT. Amino acid sequence: CASSLLGPDTQYF.

A word on this clone: This sample also contains other DNA sequences that code for the same CDR3. The genes are TRBV27 and TRBJ1-1; D remains ambiguous. The germline gives CDR1 MNHEY, CDR2 SMNVEV (reference sequence). The V gene lost 0 bases and the J gene lost 4 bases, with 6 bases spanning the gap. There are 13 residues in the CDR3. CDR3 in amino acids: CASSLSWGTEAFF. The CDR3 DNA reads as TGTGCCAGCAGTTTATCATGGGGCACTGAAGCTTTCTTT.

V usage is TRBV7-9 and J usage is TRBJ2-6; 8 positions agree with TRBD2. J was trimmed by 1 base and V by 2 bases; bases with no gene match: 7. CDR1 and CDR2 (germline): SEHNR, FQNEAQ (reference sequence). There are 18 residues in the CDR3. The CDR3 bases are TGTGCCAGCAGCTTACTCGGGGGGGACACTTCTGGGGCCAACGTCCTGACTTTC. It encodes CASSLLGGDTSGANVLTF.

The V call is TRBV5-1, the J call TRBJ2-7, with TRBD1 as a possible D gene (6 bases). The CDR3 contains 14 residues. V lost 2 bases and J 2 bases, leaving 11 bases between the germline ends. The V gene's germline CDR1 is SGHRS and CDR2 YFSETQ. The CDR3 loop reads CASSFRRTAYEQYF. CDR3 nucleotides: TGCGCCAGCAGCTTTCGACGGACAGCCTACGAGCAGTACTTC.

The V call is TRBV7-3, the J call TRBJ2-6; 8 bases are shared with TRBD1. Germline values: CDR1 SGHTA, CDR2 FQGTGA. V lost 5 bases, J lost 0 bases, and 6 bases stayed unmatched. The CDR3 covers 17 residues. CDR3 sequence: CASSNRDRSSGANVLTF. The CDR3 nucleotides are TGTGCCAGCAGCAACCGGGACAGGAGCTCTGGGGCCAACGTCCTGACTTTC.

The rearrangement uses TRBV6-1 and TRBJ2-1; D call uncertain. This CDR3 region has 9 residues. Germline CDR1 reads MNHNS; CDR2 reads SASEGT. Trimming pared 9 bases from V and 7 bases from J, leaving 4 bases between. The CDR3 spells CARTNEQFF. Written as DNA, the CDR3 is TGTGCCAGGACAAATGAGCAGTTCTTC.